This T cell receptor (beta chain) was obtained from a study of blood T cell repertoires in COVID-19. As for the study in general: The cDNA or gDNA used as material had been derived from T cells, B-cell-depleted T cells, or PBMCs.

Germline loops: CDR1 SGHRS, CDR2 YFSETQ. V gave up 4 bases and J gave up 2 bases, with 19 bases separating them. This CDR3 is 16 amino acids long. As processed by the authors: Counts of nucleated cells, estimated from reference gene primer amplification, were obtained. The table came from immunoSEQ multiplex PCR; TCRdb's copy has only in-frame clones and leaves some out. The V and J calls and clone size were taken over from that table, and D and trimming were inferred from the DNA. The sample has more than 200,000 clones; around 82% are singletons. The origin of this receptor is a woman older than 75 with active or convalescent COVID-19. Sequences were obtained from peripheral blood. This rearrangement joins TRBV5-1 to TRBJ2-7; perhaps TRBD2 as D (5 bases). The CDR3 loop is CASSAGRDSFTYEQYF. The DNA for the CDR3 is TGCGCCAGCAGCGCGGGCCGAGACTCGTTTACCTACGAGCAGTACTTC.